Listed below are T cell receptor beta chains from one sample, sequenced in a study of T-cell reconstitution after alpha-beta-depleted transplantation in children. TCRdb reprocessed the PCR reads with MiXCR, giving one entry per CDR3 protein. In the table there are over 45,000 distinct CDR3 sequences, about 9.3% of which are singletons. The material sequenced was PBMCs, mostly from graft donor cells, taken 60 days after TCRalphabeta/CD19-depleted stem cell transplant. The receptor source for this set is a male patient aged 2-15 years who had a stem cell transplant for chronic granulomatous disease, so the T cells may come from the graft donor. Both conserved end residues are part of each CDR3. The D gene is left open where the match is weak. Some rows have no size entry. The others give once, few or many, or a class for an expanded clone.

d_gene	v_gene	abundance	j_gene	CDR3nt	CDR3aa
TRBD1	TRBV6-5	many	TRBJ2-6	TGTGCCAGCAGTTCCCTAGGGACAGCCAGGGGCTCTGGGGCCAACGTCCTGACTTTC	CASSSLGTARGSGANVLTF
.	TRBV11-2	.	TRBJ2-6	TGTGCCAGCAGCCCCCGGAGCTCTGGGGCCAACGTCCTGATTTTC	CASSPRSSGANVLIF
.	TRBV10-3	many	TRBJ1-3	TGTGCCATCAGTGAGCGCTTTAGAGGAGCTGGAAACACCATATATTTT	CAISERFRGAGNTIYF
.	TRBV14	many	TRBJ2-1	TGTGCCAGCAGCCAAGTTAAGTCCGGGGAGCAGTTCTTC	CASSQVKSGEQFF
TRBD1	TRBV7-9	many	TRBJ2-7	TGTGCCAGCAGCTCGCCGGACAGGGCCTACGAGCAGTACTTC	CASSSPDRAYEQYF
TRBD2	TRBV7-2	many	TRBJ2-1	TGTGCCAGCAGCCATCTTAGCGGGTACGAGCAGTTCTTC	CASSHLSGYEQFF
.	TRBV20-1	many	TRBJ2-7	TGCAGTGCTAGGGGAGGTCAGGCCGCCTACGAGCAGTACTTC	CSARGGQAAYEQYF
TRBD2	TRBV19	many	TRBJ2-1	TGTGCCAGCTCTAGCGGGAGAGGAGCCTACTACAATGAGCAGTTCTTC	CASSSGRGAYYNEQFF
.	TRBV7-2	many	TRBJ2-3	TGTGCCAGCAGCTCTCGACTAGTCGGGGGCCGAGATACGCAGTATTTT	CASSSRLVGGRDTQYF
.	TRBV20-1	many	TRBJ1-5	TGCAGTGCTAGAGAGGGCCTAGATCAGCCCCAGCATTTT	CSAREGLDQPQHF
TRBD1	TRBV13	many	TRBJ2-3	TGTGCCAGCAGCGAGACAGGGAACGTGGCAGATACGCAGTATTTT	CASSETGNVADTQYF
.	TRBV7-8	many	TRBJ1-6	TGTGCCAGCAGCACCGGGACGGGGAATTCACCCCTCCACTTT	CASSTGTGNSPLHF
TRBD2	TRBV20-1	few	TRBJ2-1	TGCAGTGCTAGACAAAAACTAGCGGGAGTGTCTTACAATGAGCAGTTCTTC	CSARQKLAGVSYNEQFF
.	TRBV30	few	TRBJ2-1	TGTGCCTGGAGTCAAGGGGGGCAGTTCTTC	CAWSQGGQFF
TRBD1	TRBV5-5	.	TRBJ2-5	TGTGCCAGCAGCTTGCGACCGCAGGGGGCACACGCCCAAGAGACCCAGTACTTC	CASSLRPQGAHAQETQYF
TRBD2	TRBV4-1	many	TRBJ2-1	TGCGCCAACCCAGCGGGAGCCTTCTACGGTGAGCAGTTCTTC	CANPAGAFYGEQFF